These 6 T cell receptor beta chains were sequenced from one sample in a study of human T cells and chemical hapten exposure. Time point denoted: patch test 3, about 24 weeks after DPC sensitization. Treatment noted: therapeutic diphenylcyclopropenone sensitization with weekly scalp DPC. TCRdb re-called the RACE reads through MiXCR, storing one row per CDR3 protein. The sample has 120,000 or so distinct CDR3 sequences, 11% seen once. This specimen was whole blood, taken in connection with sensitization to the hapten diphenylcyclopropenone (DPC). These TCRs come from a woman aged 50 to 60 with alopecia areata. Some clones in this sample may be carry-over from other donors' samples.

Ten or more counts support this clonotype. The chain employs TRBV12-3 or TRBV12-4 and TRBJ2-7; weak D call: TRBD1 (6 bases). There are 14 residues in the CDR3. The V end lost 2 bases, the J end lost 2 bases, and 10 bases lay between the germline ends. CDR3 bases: TGTGCCAGCAGTTTACGGGACAAGACCTACGAGCAGTACTTC. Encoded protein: CASSLRDKTYEQYF.

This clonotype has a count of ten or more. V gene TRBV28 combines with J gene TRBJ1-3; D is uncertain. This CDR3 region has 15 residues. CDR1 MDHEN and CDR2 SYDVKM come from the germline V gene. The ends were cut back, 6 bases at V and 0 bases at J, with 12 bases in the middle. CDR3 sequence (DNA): TGTGCCAGCAGGTCCCCCGGCTACTCTGGAAACACCATATATTTT. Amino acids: CASRSPGYSGNTIYF.

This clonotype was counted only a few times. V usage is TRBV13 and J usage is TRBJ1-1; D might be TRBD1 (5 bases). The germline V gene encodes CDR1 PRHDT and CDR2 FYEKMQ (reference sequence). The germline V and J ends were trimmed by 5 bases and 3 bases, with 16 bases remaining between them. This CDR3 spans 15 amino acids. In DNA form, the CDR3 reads TGTGCCAGCAGCCAAACGAAGGGGCGCGACACTGAAGCTTTCTTT. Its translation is CASSQTKGRDTEAFF.

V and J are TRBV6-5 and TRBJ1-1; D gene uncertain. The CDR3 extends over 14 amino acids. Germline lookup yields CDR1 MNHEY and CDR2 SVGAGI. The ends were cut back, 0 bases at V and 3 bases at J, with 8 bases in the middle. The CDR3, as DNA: TGTGCCAGCAGTTACTCGATCGGTTACACTGAAGCTTTCTTT. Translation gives CASSYSIGYTEAFF.

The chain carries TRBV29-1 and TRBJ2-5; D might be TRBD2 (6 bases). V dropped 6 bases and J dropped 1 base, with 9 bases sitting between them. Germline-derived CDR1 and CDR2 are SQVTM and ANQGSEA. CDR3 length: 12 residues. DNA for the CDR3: TGCAGCGTCATAGCGGTCCAAGAGACCCAGTACTTC. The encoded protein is CSVIAVQETQYF.

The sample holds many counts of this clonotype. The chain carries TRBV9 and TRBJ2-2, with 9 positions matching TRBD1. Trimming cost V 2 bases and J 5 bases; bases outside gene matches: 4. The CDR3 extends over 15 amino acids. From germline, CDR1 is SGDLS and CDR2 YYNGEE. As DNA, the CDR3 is TGTGCCAGCAGCGTGGCCGGGACAGGGACCGGGGAGCTGTTTTTT. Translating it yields CASSVAGTGTGELFF.